This TCR beta chain was profiled in a study of neurological immune-mediated disorders. The authors produced cDNA by 5'RACE using 10-nucleotide random UMIs. TCRdb reprocessed the 5' RACE reads with MiXCR, giving one entry per CDR3 protein. The repertoire holds about 31,000 distinct CDR3 sequences, with 13% as singletons. Study-wide points: HTLV-1-associated myelopathy had the most TCR clonal expansion, while multiple sclerosis had the least, a level that fell below healthy controls.

The sample holds many counts of this clonotype. The antigen is undetermined. This sample's time point: technical triplicate 2. Each sorted-subset library came from 1 million CD4+ or CD8+ T cells. The germline gives CDR1 MNHEY, CDR2 SMNVEV (reference sequence). Trimming cost V 5 bases and J 5 bases, with 13 bases left between them. The CDR3 length is 14 residues. V gene TRBV27 combines with J gene TRBJ1-3; D perhaps matches TRBD1 (6 bases). Sequencing input: CD4+ T cells from blood. This clonotype was sampled from a female donor with HTLV-1-associated myelopathy (HAM/TSP). The chain's CDR3 is CASSISGDRNTIYF. CDR3 coding DNA: TGTGCCAGCAGTATCTCCGGGGACAGAAACACCATATATTTT.